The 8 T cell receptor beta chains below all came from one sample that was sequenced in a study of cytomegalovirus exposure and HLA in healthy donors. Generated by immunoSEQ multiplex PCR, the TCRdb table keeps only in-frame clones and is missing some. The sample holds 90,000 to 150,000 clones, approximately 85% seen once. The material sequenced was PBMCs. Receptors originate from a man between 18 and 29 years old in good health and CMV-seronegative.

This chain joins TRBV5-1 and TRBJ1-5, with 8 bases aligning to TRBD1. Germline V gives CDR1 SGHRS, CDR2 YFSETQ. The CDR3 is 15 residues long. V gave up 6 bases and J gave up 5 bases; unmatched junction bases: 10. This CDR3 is CASKPRTGKYQPQHF. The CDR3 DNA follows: TGCGCCAGCAAACCACGGACAGGGAAGTATCAGCCCCAGCATTTT. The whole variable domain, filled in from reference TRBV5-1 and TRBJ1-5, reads KAGVTQTPRYLIKTRGQQVTLSCSPISGHRSVSWYQQTPGQGLQFLFEYFSETQRNKGNFPGRFSGRQFSNSRSEMNVSTLELGDSALYLCASKPRTGKYQPQHFGDGTRLSIL.

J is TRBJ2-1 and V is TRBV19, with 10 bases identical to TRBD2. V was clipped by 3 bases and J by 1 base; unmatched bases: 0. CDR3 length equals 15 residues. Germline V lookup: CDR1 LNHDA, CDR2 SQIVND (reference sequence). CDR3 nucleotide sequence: TGTGCCAGTAGTATGGGACTAGCGTCCTACAATGAGCAGTTCTTC. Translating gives CASSMGLASYNEQFF.

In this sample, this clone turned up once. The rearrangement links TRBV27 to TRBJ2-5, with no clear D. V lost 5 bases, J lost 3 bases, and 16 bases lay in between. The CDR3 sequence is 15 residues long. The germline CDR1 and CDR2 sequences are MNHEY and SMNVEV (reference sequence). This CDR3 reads CASSPWLGVKETQYF. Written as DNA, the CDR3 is TGTGCCAGCAGTCCCTGGCTTGGAGTTAAAGAGACCCAGTACTTC.

CDR3 nucleotide sequence: TGTGCCAGCAGTTTATCCTTCTACAATGAGCAGTTCTTC. Protein product: CASSLSFYNEQFF. This chain joins TRBV27 and TRBJ2-1, with unresolved D. This CDR3 has 13 residues. Germline V lookup: CDR1 MNHEY, CDR2 SMNVEV (reference sequence). Trimming took off 0 bases at V and 3 bases at J, with 3 bases between the two ends.

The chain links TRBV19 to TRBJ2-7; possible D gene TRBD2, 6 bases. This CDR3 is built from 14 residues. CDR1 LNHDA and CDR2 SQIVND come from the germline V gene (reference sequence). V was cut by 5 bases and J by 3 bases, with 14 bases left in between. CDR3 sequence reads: CASSPGLDLYEQYF. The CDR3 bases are TGTGCCAGTAGTCCGGGACTGGACCTCTACGAGCAGTACTTC. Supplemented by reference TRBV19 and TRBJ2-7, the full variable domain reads DGGITQSPKYLFRKEGQNVTLSCEQNLNHDAMYWYRQDPGQGLRLIYYSQIVNDFQKGDIAEGYSVSREKKESFPLTVTSAQKNPTAFYLCASSPGLDLYEQYFGPGTRLTVT.

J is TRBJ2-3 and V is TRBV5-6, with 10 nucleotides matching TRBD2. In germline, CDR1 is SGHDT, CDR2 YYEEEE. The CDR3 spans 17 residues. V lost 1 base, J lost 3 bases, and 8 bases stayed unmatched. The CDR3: CASSLILAGVRTDTQYF. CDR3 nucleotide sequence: TGTGCCAGCAGCTTGATCCTAGCGGGGGTTCGAACAGATACGCAGTATTTT.

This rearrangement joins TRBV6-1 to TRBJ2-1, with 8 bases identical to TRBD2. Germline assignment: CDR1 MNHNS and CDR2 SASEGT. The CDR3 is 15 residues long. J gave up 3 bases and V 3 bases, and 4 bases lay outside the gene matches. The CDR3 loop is CASSEGLAGYNEQFF. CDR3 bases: TGTGCCAGCAGTGAGGGTCTAGCGGGCTACAATGAGCAGTTCTTC.

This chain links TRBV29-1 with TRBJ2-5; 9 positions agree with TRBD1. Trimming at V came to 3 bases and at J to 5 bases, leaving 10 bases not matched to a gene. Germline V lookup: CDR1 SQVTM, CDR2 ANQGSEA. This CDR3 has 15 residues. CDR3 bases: TGCAGCGTTGAGGGAACCGGGACAGGGAGGGAGACCCAGTACTTC. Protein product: CSVEGTGTGRETQYF.